One sample yielded the 3 T cell receptor beta chains listed below, sequenced in a study of blood T cell repertoires in COVID-19. TCRdb's table, derived via immunoSEQ multiplex PCR, lists solely in-frame clones and lacks some. The data hold fewer than 300,000 clones, with about nine tenths observed a single time. Sequencing was performed on PBMCs or T cells enriched from blood (not recorded which). The receptor set was obtained from a woman aged 40 to 50 with acute COVID-19.

This rearrangement joins TRBV7-3 to TRBJ1-1; 7 bases match TRBD1. CDR3 length equals 16 residues. Trimming removed 1 base from V and 6 bases from J; junction bases left unmatched: 11. The germline V gene encodes CDR1 SGHTA and CDR2 FQGTGA. CDR3 residues: CASSLKSTGNNSEAFF. DNA for the CDR3: TGTGCCAGCAGCTTAAAGTCGACAGGGAACAACTCTGAAGCTTTCTTT.

The rearrangement uses TRBV19 and TRBJ2-1; 9 bases fit TRBD1. V trimming: 8 bases; J trimming: 2 bases; junction bases outside the gene matches: 4. From germline, CDR1 is LNHDA and CDR2 SQIVND (reference sequence). This CDR3 is 14 amino acids long. This chain's CDR3 is CASHRDRAYNEQFF. CDR3 DNA sequence: TGTGCCAGTCACCGGGACAGGGCCTACAATGAGCAGTTCTTC.

The chain recombines TRBV28 with TRBJ2-5; 8 bases fit TRBD2. The CDR3 has 15 amino acids. Germline V CDR1 and CDR2: MDHEN, SYDVKM. V was pared by 2 bases and J by 4 bases, with 6 bases of the junction left unmatched. CDR3 residues: CASSLPAGGTETQYF. The DNA of the CDR3 is TGTGCCAGCAGTTTACCGGCGGGGGGCACAGAGACCCAGTACTTC. Full variable domain (outside the CDR3, taken from reference TRBV28 and TRBJ2-5): DVKVTQSSRYLVKRTGEKVFLECVQDMDHENMFWYRQDPGLGLRLIYFSYDVKMKEKGDIPEGYSVSREKKERFSLILESASTNQTSMYLCASSLPAGGTETQYFGPGTRLLVL.